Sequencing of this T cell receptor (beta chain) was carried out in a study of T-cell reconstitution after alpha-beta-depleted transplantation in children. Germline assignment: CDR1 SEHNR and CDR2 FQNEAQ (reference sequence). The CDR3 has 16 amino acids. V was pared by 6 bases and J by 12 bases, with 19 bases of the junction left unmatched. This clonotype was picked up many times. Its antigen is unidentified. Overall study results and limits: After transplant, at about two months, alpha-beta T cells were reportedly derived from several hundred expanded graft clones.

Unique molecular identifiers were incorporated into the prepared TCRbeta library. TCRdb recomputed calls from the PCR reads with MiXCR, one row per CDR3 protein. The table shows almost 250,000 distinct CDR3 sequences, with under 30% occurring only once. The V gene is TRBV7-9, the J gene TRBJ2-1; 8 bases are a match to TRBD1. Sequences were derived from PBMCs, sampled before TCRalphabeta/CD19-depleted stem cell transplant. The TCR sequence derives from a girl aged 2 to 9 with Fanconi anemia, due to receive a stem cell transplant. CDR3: CASSWPYGTGPIGQFF. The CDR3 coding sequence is TGTGCCAGCAGTTGGCCTTACGGGACAGGTCCTATAGGGCAGTTCTTC.